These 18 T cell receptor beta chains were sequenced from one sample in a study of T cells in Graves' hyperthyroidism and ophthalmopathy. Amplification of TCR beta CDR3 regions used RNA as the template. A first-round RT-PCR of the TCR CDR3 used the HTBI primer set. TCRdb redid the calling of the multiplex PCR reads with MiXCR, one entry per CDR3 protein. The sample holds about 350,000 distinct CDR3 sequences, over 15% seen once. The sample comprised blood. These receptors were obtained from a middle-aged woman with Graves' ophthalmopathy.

The CDR3 nucleotides are TGCAGTGCTAGGGGACGGGCCAGCCCTTCCTACGAGCAGTACTTC. It specifies CSARGRASPSYEQYF. The gene calls are TRBV20-1 and TRBJ2-7; D possibly uses TRBD1 or TRBD2 (5 bases each). Germline CDR1 and CDR2: DFQATT and SNEGSKA (reference sequence). The CDR3 runs 15 residues. V was cut by 3 bases and J by 1 base, with 16 bases left in between.

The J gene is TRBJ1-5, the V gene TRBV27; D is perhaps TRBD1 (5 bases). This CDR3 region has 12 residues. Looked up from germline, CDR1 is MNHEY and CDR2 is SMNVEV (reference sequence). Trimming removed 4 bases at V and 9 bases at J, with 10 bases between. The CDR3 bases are TGTGCCAGCAGTTCGGGGACGGGGCCCCAGCATTTT. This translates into CASSSGTGPQHF.

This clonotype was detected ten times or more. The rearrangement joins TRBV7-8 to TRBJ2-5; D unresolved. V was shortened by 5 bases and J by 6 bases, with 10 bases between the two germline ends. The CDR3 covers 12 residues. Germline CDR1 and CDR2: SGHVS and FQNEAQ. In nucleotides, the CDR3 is TGTGCCAGCAGCCCTGGGTGGCAGACCCAGTACTTC. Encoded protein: CASSPGWQTQYF.

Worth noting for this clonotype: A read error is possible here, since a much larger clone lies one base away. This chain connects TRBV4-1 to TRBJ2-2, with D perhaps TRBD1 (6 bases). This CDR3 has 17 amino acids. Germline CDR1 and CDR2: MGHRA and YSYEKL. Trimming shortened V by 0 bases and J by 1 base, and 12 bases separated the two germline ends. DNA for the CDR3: TGCGCCAGCAGCCAAGATTGGTCAGGGGTGAACACCGGGGAGCTGTTTTTT. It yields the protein CASSQDWSGVNTGELFF.

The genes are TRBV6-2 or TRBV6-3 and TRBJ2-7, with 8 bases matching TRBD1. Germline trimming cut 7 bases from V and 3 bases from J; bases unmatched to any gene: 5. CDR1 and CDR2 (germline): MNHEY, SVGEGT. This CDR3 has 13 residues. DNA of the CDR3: TGTGCCAGCAACAGGGGGGTTTTCTACGAGCAGTACTTC. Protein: CASNRGVFYEQYF.

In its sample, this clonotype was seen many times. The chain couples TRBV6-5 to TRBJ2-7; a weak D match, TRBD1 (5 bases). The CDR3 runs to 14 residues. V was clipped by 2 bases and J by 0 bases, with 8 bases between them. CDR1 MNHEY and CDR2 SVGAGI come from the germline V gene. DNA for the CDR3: TGTGCCAGCAGTTACGACAGCGTCTCCTACGAGCAGTACTTC. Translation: CASSYDSVSYEQYF.

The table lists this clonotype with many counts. The CDR3 DNA follows: TGTGCCAGCAGTGATCGACACGAGCAGTACTTC. It is translated as CASSDRHEQYF. This chain links TRBV12-3 or TRBV12-4 with TRBJ2-7; no firm D call. CDR3 length: 11 amino acids. Trimming removed 5 bases from V and 5 bases from J, with 7 bases in between.

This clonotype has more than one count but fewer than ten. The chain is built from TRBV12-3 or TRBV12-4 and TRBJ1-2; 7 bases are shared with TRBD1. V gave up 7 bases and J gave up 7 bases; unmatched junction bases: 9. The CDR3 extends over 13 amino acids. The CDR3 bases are TGTGCCAGCAACCCCACAGGGGCGAGTGGCTACACCTTC. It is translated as CASNPTGASGYTF.

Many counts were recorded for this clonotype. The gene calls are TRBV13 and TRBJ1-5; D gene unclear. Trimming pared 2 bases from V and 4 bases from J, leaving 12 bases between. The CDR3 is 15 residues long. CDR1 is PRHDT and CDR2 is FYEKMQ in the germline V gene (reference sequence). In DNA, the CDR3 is TGTGCCAGCAGCTTATCTGGGATGGCAAATCAGCCCCAGCATTTT. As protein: CASSLSGMANQPQHF.

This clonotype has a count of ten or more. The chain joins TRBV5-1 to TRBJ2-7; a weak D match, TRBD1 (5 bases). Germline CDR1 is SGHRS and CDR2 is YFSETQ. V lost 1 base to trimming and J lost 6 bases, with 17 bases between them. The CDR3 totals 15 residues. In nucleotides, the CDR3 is TGCGCCAGCAGCTTGAGTACAGGTGGTCTGGCCGAGCAGTACTTC. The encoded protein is CASSLSTGGLAEQYF.

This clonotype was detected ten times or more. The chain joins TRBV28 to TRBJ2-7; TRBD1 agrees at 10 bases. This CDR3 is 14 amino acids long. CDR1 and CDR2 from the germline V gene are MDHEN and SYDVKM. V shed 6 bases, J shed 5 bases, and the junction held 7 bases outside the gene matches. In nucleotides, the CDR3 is TGTGCCAGCAGCCCCGGGACAGGGGCCCACGAGCAGTACTTC. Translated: CASSPGTGAHEQYF.

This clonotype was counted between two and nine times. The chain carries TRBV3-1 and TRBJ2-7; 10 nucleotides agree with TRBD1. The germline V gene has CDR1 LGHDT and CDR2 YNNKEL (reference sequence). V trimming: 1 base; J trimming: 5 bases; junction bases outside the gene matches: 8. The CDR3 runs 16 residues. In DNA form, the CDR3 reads TGTGCCAGCAGCCAAGTTGTGACAGGGGGCGCGGACGAGCAGTACTTC. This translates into CASSQVVTGGADEQYF.

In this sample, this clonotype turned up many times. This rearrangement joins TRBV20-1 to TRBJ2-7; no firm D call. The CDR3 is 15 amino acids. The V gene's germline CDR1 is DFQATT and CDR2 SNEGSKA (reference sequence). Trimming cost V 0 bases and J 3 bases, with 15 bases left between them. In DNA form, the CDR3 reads TGCAGTGCTAGAGATGTGGCAGCAAACATCTACGAGCAGTACTTC. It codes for CSARDVAANIYEQYF.

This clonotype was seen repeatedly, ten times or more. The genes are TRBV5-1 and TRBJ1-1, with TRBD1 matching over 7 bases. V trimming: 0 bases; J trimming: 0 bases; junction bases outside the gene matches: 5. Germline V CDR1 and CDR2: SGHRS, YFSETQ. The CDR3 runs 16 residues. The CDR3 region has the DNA TGCGCCAGCAGCTTGGGGACAGGACCCATGAACACTGAAGCTTTCTTT. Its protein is CASSLGTGPMNTEAFF.

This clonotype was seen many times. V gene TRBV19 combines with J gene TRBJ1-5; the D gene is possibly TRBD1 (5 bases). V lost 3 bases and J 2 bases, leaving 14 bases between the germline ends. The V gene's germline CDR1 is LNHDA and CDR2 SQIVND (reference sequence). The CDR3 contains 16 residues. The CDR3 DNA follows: TGTGCCAGTAGTATGGGGCCCCCGGGTGGCAATCAGCCCCAGCATTTT. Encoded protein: CASSMGPPGGNQPQHF.

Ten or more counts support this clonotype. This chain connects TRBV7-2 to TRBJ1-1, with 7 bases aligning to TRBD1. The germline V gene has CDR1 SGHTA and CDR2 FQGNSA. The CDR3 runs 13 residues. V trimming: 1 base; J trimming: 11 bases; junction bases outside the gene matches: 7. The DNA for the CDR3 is TGTGCCAGCAGCTTAGTGACAGGGAAATGGGCTTTCTTT. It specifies CASSLVTGKWAFF.

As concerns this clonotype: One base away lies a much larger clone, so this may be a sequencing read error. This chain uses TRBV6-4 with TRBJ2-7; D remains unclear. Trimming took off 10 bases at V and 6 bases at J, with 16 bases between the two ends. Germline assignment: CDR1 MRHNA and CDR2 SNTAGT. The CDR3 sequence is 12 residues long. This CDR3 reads CANGPPQTEQYF. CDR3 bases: TGTGCCAACGGCCCTCCGCAAACCGAGCAGTACTTC.

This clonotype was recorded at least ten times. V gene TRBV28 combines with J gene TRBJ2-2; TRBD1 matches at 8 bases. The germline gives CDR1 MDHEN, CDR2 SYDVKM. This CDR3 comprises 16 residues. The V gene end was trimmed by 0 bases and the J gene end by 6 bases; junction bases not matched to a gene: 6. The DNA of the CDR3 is TGTGCCAGCAGTTTATGGACAGGGGAGTTTCCCGGGGAGCTGTTTTTT. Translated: CASSLWTGEFPGELFF.